A selection of T cell receptor beta chains follows, all from one sample in a study of blood T cell repertoires in COVID-19. Repertoires were generated with immunoSEQ multiplex PCR, while TCRdb's copy carries only in-frame clones and drops some. This table has under 250,000 clones, approximately 85% appearing once. Sequencing used PBMCs or T cells enriched from blood (not recorded which). These receptors were obtained from a woman in her 50s with acute COVID-19. Each CDR3 is given with its conserved first and last residue. A D gene is named only where the DNA matches it firmly. Clone size, where shown, is once, few, many, or a class for clones that have expanded.

CDR3nt	CDR3aa	v_gene	abundance	len	d_gene	j_gene
TGTGCCAGCAGCTCTCTCGGGACATCCAAGAACGGGGAGCTGTTTTTT	CASSSLGTSKNGELFF	TRBV9	-	16	-	TRBJ2-2
TGCGCCAGCAGCTTGGCAGACAGATTGAATGAAAAACTGTTTTTT	CASSLADRLNEKLFF	TRBV5-1	few	15	-	TRBJ1-4
TGTGCCAGCAGCCCCGCCGGGGGGGGGTACGAGCAGTACTTC	CASSPAGGGYEQYF	TRBV14	-	14	TRBD2	TRBJ2-7
TGTGCTAGCAGCTTAGCCCCGACTAGCGGGGTCTTCGAGCAGTACTTC	CASSLAPTSGVFEQYF	TRBV7-7	-	16	TRBD2	TRBJ2-7
TGTGCCATCAGTGACCCTCGGCTAGCGGGGACTGGCACCGGGGAGCTGTTTTTT	CAISDPRLAGTGTGELFF	TRBV10-3	-	18	TRBD2	TRBJ2-2
TGCAGCGGGACAGGGTTGGACTATGGCTACACCTTC	CSGTGLDYGYTF	TRBV29-1	many	12	TRBD1	TRBJ1-2
TGTGCCAGCAGCCCGTCCGGGGGATACGAGCAGTACTTC	CASSPSGGYEQYF	TRBV7-2	-	13	-	TRBJ2-7
TGCGCCAGCAGCCCAATAGGGGAGGAGGGCTACACCTTC	CASSPIGEEGYTF	TRBV4-1	few	13	-	TRBJ1-2
TGTGCCTGGAGTTCGGGGTCGACTGGAAACACCATATATTTT	CAWSSGSTGNTIYF	TRBV30	once	14	-	TRBJ1-3
TGTGCCATCAGACCACAGGCGATGAACACTGAAGCTTTCTTT	CAIRPQAMNTEAFF	TRBV10-3	-	14	-	TRBJ1-1
TGTGCCAGCAGCTTAGCACGAGACAATGAGCAGTTCTTC	CASSLARDNEQFF	TRBV7-3	-	13	-	TRBJ2-1
TGTGCCATCAGCGATGGCAGGGGGCTTAAGTCCAACACCCAAGAGACCCAGTACTTC	CAISDGRGLKSNTQETQYF	TRBV10-3	-	19	TRBD1	TRBJ2-5
TGTGCCAGCAGCTTAGACTCTAGCGGGGGGACCTACAATGAGCAGTTCTTC	CASSLDSSGGTYNEQFF	TRBV7-9	-	17	TRBD2	TRBJ2-1
TGTGCCAGCAGCCCCATGAGGGATCAGCCCCAGCATTTT	CASSPMRDQPQHF	TRBV6-5	-	13	-	TRBJ1-5
TGTGCCAGCAGCTTAGGTCCCGGGGGTGGCACAGATACGCAGTATTTT	CASSLGPGGGTDTQYF	TRBV7-2	-	16	-	TRBJ2-3
TGTGCCAGTAGTATAATGGACAGCCAGCCCCAGCATTTT	CASSIMDSQPQHF	TRBV19	-	13	-	TRBJ1-5
TGTGCCAGCAGCGAATGGACAGGGGATAACTATGGCTACACCTTC	CASSEWTGDNYGYTF	TRBV7-9	-	15	TRBD1	TRBJ1-2
TGCGCCAGCAGTGAGGCAGGGAACTATTATGGCTACACCTTC	CASSEAGNYYGYTF	TRBV10-2	-	14	-	TRBJ1-2